This TCR beta chain was obtained from a study of blood T cell repertoires in COVID-19. Study-level background: In each case, the material was cDNA or gDNA derived from T cells, B-cell-depleted T cells, or PBMCs.

Original handling: Reference gene primers were amplified, and this amplification served to estimate nucleated cell counts. Using immunoSEQ multiplex PCR, the repertoire was profiled, and TCRdb retains in-frame clones only, with some absent. V and J calls and clone size are those listed in that table; D and trimming were worked out from the DNA. The sample contains approximately 110,000 clones, approximately 85% of which appear only once. The CDR3 loop spans 14 amino acids. The ends were cut back, 3 bases at V and 3 bases at J, with 12 bases in the middle. Germline CDR1 SGHRS, CDR2 YFSETQ. Sequenced sample: peripheral blood. The TCR originated in a woman aged 55-75 years with COVID-19, enrolled during active disease. The V call is TRBV5-1, the J call TRBJ1-1; possible D gene TRBD1, 6 bases. Here the CDR3 DNA reads TGCGCCAGCAGCTCCGGGACACGGTACACTGAAGCTTTCTTT. Amino acid sequence: CASSSGTRYTEAFF.